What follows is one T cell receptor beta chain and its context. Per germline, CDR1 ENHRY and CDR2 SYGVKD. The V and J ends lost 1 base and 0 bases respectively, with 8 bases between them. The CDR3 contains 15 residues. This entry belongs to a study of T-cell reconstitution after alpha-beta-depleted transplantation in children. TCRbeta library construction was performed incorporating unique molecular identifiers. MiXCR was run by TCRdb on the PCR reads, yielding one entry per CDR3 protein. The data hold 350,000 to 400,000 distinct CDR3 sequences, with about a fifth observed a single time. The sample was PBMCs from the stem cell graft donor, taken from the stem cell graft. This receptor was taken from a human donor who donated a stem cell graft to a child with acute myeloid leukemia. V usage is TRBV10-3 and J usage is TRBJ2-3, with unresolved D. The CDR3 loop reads CAISEWKGSTDTQYF. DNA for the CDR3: TGTGCCATCAGTGAGTGGAAGGGCAGCACAGATACGCAGTATTTT.